What follows are 16 T cell receptor beta chains derived from one specimen sequenced in a study of blood T cells in healthy people across ages. Primers used in a second PCR of about 6 to 11 cycles were a sample-barcoded 5' primer and a J-beta primer mix. TCRdb recomputed calls from the 5' RACE reads with MiXCR, one row per CDR3 protein. The sample consists of approximately 1.5 million distinct CDR3 sequences, 30% to 35% of them appearing once. The sequenced sample consisted of blood. These receptors were collected from a woman in her 30s in good health.

The J gene is TRBJ2-7, the V gene TRBV7-6; D is perhaps TRBD1 (5 bases). V lost 4 bases to trimming and J lost 1 base, with 17 bases between them. The CDR3 has 16 amino acids. CDR1 SGHVS and CDR2 FNYEAQ come from the germline V gene. The CDR3 DNA sequence: TGTGCCAGCAGCTCCGCCCTCCGGCAGGGTTCCTACGAGCAGTACTTC. Its protein is CASSSALRQGSYEQYF.

V gene TRBV28 combines with J gene TRBJ1-4; D ambiguous. In germline, CDR1 is MDHEN, CDR2 SYDVKM. V gave up 4 bases and J gave up 7 bases, with 10 bases separating them. This CDR3 contains 13 residues. The DNA of the CDR3 is TGTGCCAGCAGTTCCGGCATTGTTGAAAAACTGTTTTTT. Its translation is CASSSGIVEKLFF.

J is TRBJ2-1 and V is TRBV7-2, with D perhaps matching TRBD2 (6 bases). V gave up 1 base and J gave up 0 bases, with 16 bases separating them. This CDR3 comprises 18 residues. Germline V gives CDR1 SGHTA, CDR2 FQGNSA. The CDR3 bases are TGTGCCAGCAGCTTAGAGGGCTGGAGGGGTAGCTCCTACAATGAGCAGTTCTTC. Amino acid sequence: CASSLEGWRGSSYNEQFF.

This clonotype was detected only once. The J gene is TRBJ2-1, the V gene TRBV14; D gene uncertain. The DNA end is more similar to TRBJ2-7, so the J call may be wrong. The CDR3 sequence is 15 residues long. Germline CDR1 reads SGHDN; CDR2 reads FVKESK. CDR3 region: CASSQLPEAYNEQYF. CDR3 in DNA: TGTGCCAGCAGCCAACTACCCGAGGCCTACAATGAGCAGTACTTC.

DNA for the CDR3: TGCAGTGCTAGAGATCAATTTACGGGGATGGCCAAAAACATTCAGTACTTC. As protein: CSARDQFTGMAKNIQYF. The chain couples TRBV20-1 to TRBJ2-4, with a weak D call TRBD2 (5 bases). CDR3 length: 17 residues. Trimming cost V 0 bases and J 1 base, with 16 bases left between them. Germline assignment: CDR1 DFQATT and CDR2 SNEGSKA (reference sequence).

This chain links TRBV27 with TRBJ2-3; D is unclear. Germline-derived CDR1 and CDR2 are MNHEY and SMNVEV (reference sequence). This CDR3 has 15 residues. The V and J ends lost 2 bases and 5 bases respectively, with 14 bases between them. CDR3: CASSLKRTRQDTQYF. The DNA for the CDR3 is TGTGCCAGCAGTTTAAAGAGGACCCGGCAAGATACGCAGTATTTT.

This clonotype was seen a handful of times. The V call is TRBV13, the J call TRBJ1-6; no reliable D call. Germline V gene sequence: CDR1 PRHDT, CDR2 FYEKMQ (reference sequence). Trimming took 5 bases from V and 10 from J, leaving 12 bases between them. This CDR3 comprises 13 residues. The CDR3 DNA reads as TGTGCCAGCAGCCTTGGGAGGAGGTCACCCCTCCACTTT. The encoded protein is CASSLGRRSPLHF.

This clonotype showed up just a few times. The chain employs TRBV4-1 and TRBJ2-5; the D gene is possibly TRBD2 (6 bases). Trimming shortened V by 1 base and J by 2 bases, and 11 bases separated the two germline ends. Looked up from germline, CDR1 is MGHRA and CDR2 is YSYEKL. The CDR3 has 15 amino acids. This chain's CDR3 is CASSQGLVFQETQYF. For the CDR3, the DNA is TGCGCCAGCAGCCAAGGACTAGTCTTTCAAGAGACCCAGTACTTC.

V usage is TRBV11-2 and J usage is TRBJ1-2; 11 positions match TRBD1. CDR3 size: 17 residues. CDR1 is SGHAT, CDR2 FQNNGV, per germline. J was trimmed by 4 bases and V by 0 bases; bases with no gene match: 7. The CDR3 DNA follows: TGTGCCAGCAGCTTAGATTTGTCGGACAGGGGGCTCTATGGCTACACCTTC. It codes for CASSLDLSDRGLYGYTF.

J is TRBJ2-5 and V is TRBV7-8; D is possibly TRBD1 or TRBD2 (5 bases each). Matching the DNA end better, TRBJ2-7 makes the J call doubtful. Germline V gene data show CDR1 as SGHVS and CDR2 as FQNEAQ. The CDR3 runs to 16 residues. CDR3 DNA sequence: TGTGCCAGCAGCCAAACCCTTGGGGACCCAAATTACGAGCAGTACTTC. Translated, it gives CASSQTLGDPNYEQYF.

This clonotype was found once. CDR3 nucleotides: TGCGCCAGCAGCCAACTCGGGACTAGCGGGGGGCGCGGCTCCTACGAGCAGTACTTC. Its translation: CASSQLGTSGGRGSYEQYF. V is TRBV4-1 and J is TRBJ2-7; TRBD2 aligns across 15 bases. V was pared by 2 bases and J by 0 bases, with 8 bases of the junction left unmatched. The CDR3 contains 19 residues. Germline CDR1 MGHRA, CDR2 YSYEKL.

This chain links TRBV20-1 with TRBJ1-1, with D unclear. From germline, CDR1 is DFQATT and CDR2 SNEGSKA (reference sequence). Trimming cost V 4 bases and J 1 base, with 16 bases left between them. The CDR3 loop spans 15 amino acids. The CDR3: CSATRSLLSNTEAFF. The CDR3 nucleotides are TGCAGTGCTACTCGATCCCTTCTTTCGAACACTGAAGCTTTCTTT.

This chain joins TRBV21-1 and TRBJ2-5; the D segment call TRBD2 is taken from the table without a DNA check. TRBV21-1 is a pseudogene locus. The CDR3 runs to 17 residues. The CDR3 DNA follows: TGTGCCAGCAGCAAAGCGCAGACTAGCGGGGACAAAGAGACCCAGTACTTC. It specifies CASSKAQTSGDKETQYF.

This clonotype was detected only a few times. The V gene is TRBV6-5, the J gene TRBJ2-6, with D uncertain. Between the trimmed V and J ends, which lost 5 bases and 4 bases, there was a span of 9 bases. Germline V gives CDR1 MNHEY, CDR2 SVGAGI. The CDR3 runs 14 residues. The CDR3 protein is CASSKATGANVLTF. DNA for the CDR3: TGTGCCAGCAGTAAGGCGACCGGGGCCAACGTCCTGACTTTC.

The chain uses TRBV2 and TRBJ2-5; D is perhaps TRBD2 (6 bases). Germline CDR1 and CDR2: SNHLY and FYNNEI. Trimming cost V 6 bases and J 4 bases, with 15 bases left between them. The CDR3 is 14 residues long. In DNA form, the CDR3 reads TGTGCCAGCAGCTTCGCGGGGCAGGGAGAGACCCAGTACTTC. It translates to CASSFAGQGETQYF.

The chain joins TRBV28 to TRBJ2-3, with TRBD1 matching over 8 bases. There are 12 residues in the CDR3. Unmatched junction bases numbered 2, after V lost 5 bases and J lost 7 bases. Germline V lookup: CDR1 MDHEN, CDR2 SYDVKM. CDR3 sequence (DNA): TGTGCCAGCAGTCGGACAGGGTATACGCAGTATTTT. It encodes CASSRTGYTQYF. The full variable domain, in which reference TRBV28 and TRBJ2-3 provide the parts outside the CDR3, is DVKVTQSSRYLVKRTGEKVFLECVQDMDHENMFWYRQDPGLGLRLIYFSYDVKMKEKGDIPEGYSVSREKKERFSLILESASTNQTSMYLCASSRTGYTQYFGPGTRLTVL.